The 29 T cell receptor beta chains reported below all come from one sample, sequenced in a study of graft-versus-host responses after intestinal transplantation. Using immunoSEQ multiplex PCR, the repertoire was profiled, and TCRdb retains in-frame clones only, with some absent. The sample contains about 24,000 clones, roughly 88% of which appear only once. The sequenced sample was PBMCs, obtained more than 450 days after intestinal transplant. The receptors were sampled from a human patient who received an intestinal transplant, so some T cells may come from the graft donor.

The J gene is TRBJ2-7, the V gene TRBV30; TRBD1 might be the D (5 bases). The CDR3 consists of 11 residues. V dropped 8 bases and J dropped 2 bases, with 10 bases sitting between them. The germline gives CDR1 GTSNPN, CDR2 SVGIG (reference sequence). CDR3 sequence: CAGQAAYEQYF. In DNA, the CDR3 is TGTGCCGGACAAGCAGCCTACGAGCAGTACTTC.

The chain is built from TRBV5-4 and TRBJ1-4; D gene ambiguous. V shed 4 bases and J shed 5 bases, with 15 bases lying between them. CDR3 length: 15 amino acids. The germline CDR1 and CDR2 sequences are SGHNT and YYREEE (reference sequence). The CDR3 region has the DNA TGTGCCAGCAGCCGCGAGGGCCGGCCGAATGAAAAACTGTTTTTT. Translation gives CASSREGRPNEKLFF.

The chain recombines TRBV6-5 with TRBJ1-2, with 11 bases lining up with TRBD1. V shed 6 bases and J 4 bases; nucleotides not matched to a gene: 4. The CDR3 extends over 14 amino acids. From germline, CDR1 is MNHEY and CDR2 SVGAGI. For the CDR3, the DNA is TGTGCCAGCAGGGGACAGGGGGTTATCTATGGCTACACCTTC. This translates into CASRGQGVIYGYTF.

This chain joins TRBV6-6 and TRBJ2-7; no firm D call. CDR3 size: 13 residues. With 2 bases removed from V and 2 bases from J, the gap between germline ends came to 7 bases. Per germline, CDR1 MNHNY and CDR2 SVGAGI (reference sequence). In nucleotides, the CDR3 is TGTGCCAGCAGTTACGAGCAGGCCTACGAGCAGTACTTC. Translation gives CASSYEQAYEQYF.

This clone was seen once. The rearrangement links TRBV5-1 to TRBJ2-3; D unresolved. This CDR3 has 14 residues. The V end lost 4 bases, the J end lost 2 bases, and 11 bases lay between the germline ends. Germline lookup yields CDR1 SGHRS and CDR2 YFSETQ. The chain's CDR3 is CASSPDGFTDTQYF. The CDR3 DNA is TGCGCCAGCAGCCCGGATGGATTCACAGATACGCAGTATTTT.

This sequence joins TRBV9 and TRBJ1-3; D remains ambiguous. The germline gives CDR1 SGDLS, CDR2 YYNGEE. V was shortened by 4 bases and J by 4 bases, with 18 bases between the two germline ends. The CDR3 sequence is 16 residues long. The CDR3 protein is CASSTRLGSGGNTIYF. CDR3 bases: TGTGCCAGCAGCACTAGACTGGGTTCGGGCGGAAACACCATATATTTT.

The rearrangement links TRBV7-8 to TRBJ2-4; weak D call: TRBD1 (5 bases). Trimming took 2 bases from V and 0 from J, leaving 8 bases between them. CDR3 length equals 15 residues. CDR1 SGHVS and CDR2 FQNEAQ come from the germline V gene. Here the CDR3 reads CASSLKGLAKNIQYF. DNA for the CDR3: TGTGCCAGCAGCTTAAAGGGGTTAGCCAAAAACATTCAGTACTTC.

V usage is TRBV18 and J usage is TRBJ2-7; D not certain. V lost 2 bases and J 6 bases, leaving 8 bases between the germline ends. The V gene's germline CDR1 is KGHSH and CDR2 LQKENI. The CDR3 consists of 12 residues. The chain's CDR3 is CASSPGRSEQYF. In DNA, the CDR3 is TGTGCCAGCTCACCAGGCAGATCCGAGCAGTACTTC.

This clone was picked up a small number of times. The chain combines TRBV6-5 with TRBJ2-1; D unclear. The CDR3 loop spans 15 amino acids. V was clipped by 0 bases and J by 0 bases, with 6 bases between them. Germline V lookup: CDR1 MNHEY, CDR2 SVGAGI. This CDR3 reads CASSYSESSYNEQFF. The DNA for the CDR3 is TGTGCCAGCAGTTACTCGGAGAGCTCCTACAATGAGCAGTTCTTC.

The chain is built from TRBV6-6 and TRBJ2-1; tentative D call: TRBD1 (5 bases). Trimming removed 5 bases at V and 10 bases at J, with 15 bases between. The CDR3 is made up of 13 amino acids. CDR1 is MNHNY and CDR2 is SVGAGI in the germline V gene (reference sequence). As DNA, the CDR3 is TGTGCCAGCAGTCAATACTCAGGGTACGAGCAGTTCTTC. It codes for CASSQYSGYEQFF.

This sequence joins TRBV4-2 and TRBJ2-1; perhaps TRBD1 as D (5 bases). Germline V gene lookup returns CDR1 LGHNA and CDR2 YNFKEQ. The CDR3 is 15 residues long. V lost 3 bases to trimming and J lost 5 bases, with 14 bases between them. CDR3 sequence reads: CASSHTLTGDNEQFF. DNA of the CDR3: TGTGCCAGCAGCCACACACTAACAGGAGACAATGAGCAGTTCTTC.

V and J are TRBV5-1 and TRBJ2-1, with D perhaps matching TRBD2 (6 bases). This CDR3 is 13 amino acids long. The V gene's germline CDR1 is SGHRS and CDR2 YFSETQ. Trimming took off 2 bases at V and 7 bases at J, with 10 bases between the two ends. The CDR3 DNA is TGCGCCAGCAGCTTCCGGAGCGGGAATGAGCAGTTCTTC. Its translation: CASSFRSGNEQFF.

In its sample, this clone was seen once. The J gene is TRBJ2-7, the V gene TRBV13, with 7 positions matching TRBD2. V gave up 5 bases and J gave up 4 bases; unmatched junction bases: 2. The germline V gene encodes CDR1 PRHDT and CDR2 FYEKMQ (reference sequence). The CDR3 sequence is 12 residues long. The CDR3: CASSRGEYEQYF. CDR3 nucleotides: TGTGCCAGCAGCCGGGGGGAGTACGAGCAGTACTTC. Filled out from reference TRBV13 and TRBJ2-7, the complete variable domain reads AAGVIQSPRHLIKEKRETATLKCYPIPRHDTVYWYQQGPGQDPQFLISFYEKMQSDKGSIPDRFSAQQFSDYHSELNMSSLELGDSALYFCASSRGEYEQYFGPGTRLTVT.

The genes are TRBV30 and TRBJ2-1; 7 bases fit TRBD1. V gave up 5 bases and J gave up 4 bases; unmatched junction bases: 8. Germline CDR1 and CDR2: GTSNPN and SVGIG (reference sequence). The CDR3 has 14 residues. The CDR3 nucleotides read TGTGCCTGGGTTCCGGGCAGGGGGTACAATGAGCAGTTCTTC. It specifies CAWVPGRGYNEQFF.

This rearrangement joins TRBV6-6 to TRBJ1-2, with 9 bases identical to TRBD1. CDR3 length: 13 amino acids. J lost 7 bases, V lost 4 bases, and 4 bases had no gene match. Germline V gene data show CDR1 as MNHNY and CDR2 as SVGAGI (reference sequence). DNA for the CDR3: TGTGCCAGCAGTTGGGACAGGGCGGCTGGCTACACCTTC. Its protein is CASSWDRAAGYTF.

The chain has TRBV7-3 and TRBJ2-7, with TRBD2 matching 12 bases. The CDR3 extends over 15 amino acids. Per the germline V gene, CDR1 is SGHTA and CDR2 is FQGTGA. J lost 7 bases, V lost 3 bases, and 7 bases had no gene match. In nucleotides, the CDR3 is TGTGCCAGCAGCTTTTCGTCTAGCGGGAGGGCGGAGCAGTACTTC. Translation: CASSFSSSGRAEQYF.

J is TRBJ2-1 and V is TRBV16; 8 bases are shared with TRBD2. Germline CDR1 is KGHSY and CDR2 is FQNENV. Germline trimming cut 0 bases from V and 3 bases from J; bases unmatched to any gene: 4. The CDR3 loop spans 16 amino acids. This CDR3 reads CASSQSSGRRYNEQFF. The CDR3 DNA is TGTGCCAGCAGCCAATCAAGCGGGAGACGCTACAATGAGCAGTTCTTC. The full variable domain, completed using reference TRBV16 and TRBJ2-1, is GEEVAQTPKHLVRGEGQKAKLYCAPIKGHSYVFWYQQVLKNEFKFLISFQNENVFDETGMPKERFSAKCLPNSPCSLEIQATKLEDSAVYFCASSQSSGRRYNEQFFGPGTRLTVL.

The rearrangement uses TRBV28 and TRBJ2-3; TRBD2 aligns across 11 bases. Per germline, CDR1 MDHEN and CDR2 SYDVKM. The CDR3 loop spans 13 amino acids. V dropped 6 bases and J dropped 6; count of bases not matched to a gene: 2. CDR3 in amino acids: CASRTSGKDTQYF. The CDR3 bases are TGTGCCAGCAGGACTAGCGGGAAGGATACGCAGTATTTT. Looking up the rest from reference TRBV28 and TRBJ2-3 gives the full variable domain: DVKVTQSSRYLVKRTGEKVFLECVQDMDHENMFWYRQDPGLGLRLIYFSYDVKMKEKGDIPEGYSVSREKKERFSLILESASTNQTSMYLCASRTSGKDTQYFGPGTRLTVL.

The chain links TRBV28 to TRBJ1-1; unclear D gene. Germline lookup yields CDR1 MDHEN and CDR2 SYDVKM. The CDR3 sequence is 15 residues long. V dropped 1 base and J dropped 3 bases, with 12 bases sitting between them. CDR3 region: CASSLFLRVDTEAFF. In DNA, the CDR3 is TGTGCCAGCAGTTTATTCCTCCGGGTGGACACTGAAGCTTTCTTT.

The J gene is TRBJ2-5, the V gene TRBV27; TRBD1 is a possible D gene (7 bases). V gave up 5 bases and J gave up 4 bases, with 8 bases separating them. CDR3 length equals 12 residues. The germline gives CDR1 MNHEY, CDR2 SMNVEV (reference sequence). The CDR3 nucleotides read TGTGCCAGCAGTCAGGGGGGAGAGACCCAGTACTTC. The encoded protein is CASSQGGETQYF.

The J gene is TRBJ2-7, the V gene TRBV30; D gene uncertain. V was pared by 2 bases and J by 1 base, with 9 bases between. Germline CDR1 is GTSNPN and CDR2 is SVGIG (reference sequence). The CDR3 has 13 residues. This chain's CDR3 is CAWSLITSYEQYF. For the CDR3, the DNA is TGTGCCTGGAGTTTGATTACATCCTACGAGCAGTACTTC.

The J gene is TRBJ2-1, the V gene TRBV28; possibly TRBD2 for D (6 bases). Trimming cost V 3 bases and J 0 bases, with 9 bases left between them. CDR3 length equals 15 residues. Germline lookup yields CDR1 MDHEN and CDR2 SYDVKM. The CDR3: CASSLAGISYNEQFF. CDR3 bases: TGTGCCAGCAGTTTGGCGGGGATCTCCTACAATGAGCAGTTCTTC.

The rearrangement links TRBV6-1 to TRBJ2-7; D is ambiguous. Germline CDR1 MNHNS, CDR2 SASEGT. Trimming cost V 5 bases and J 0 bases, with 5 bases left between them. The CDR3 spans 12 residues. CDR3 in DNA: TGTGCCAGCAGTTGGGACTCCTACGAGCAGTACTTC. Its translation is CASSWDSYEQYF.

In DNA form, the CDR3 reads TGCGCCAGCAGCCAAGATCGGGGACAGTTAAATGAGCAGTTCTTC. Its protein product is CASSQDRGQLNEQFF. This rearrangement joins TRBV4-1 to TRBJ2-1, with TRBD1 matching 7 bases. CDR1 and CDR2 from the germline V gene are MGHRA and YSYEKL. The CDR3 consists of 15 residues. Trimming at V came to 0 bases and at J to 7 bases, leaving 6 bases not matched to a gene.

This clone was picked up one time. The chain combines TRBV5-6 with TRBJ2-3, with D uncertain. The CDR3 contains 14 residues. V lost 1 base, J lost 3 bases, and 9 bases lay in between. Germline assignment: CDR1 SGHDT and CDR2 YYEEEE. The CDR3 DNA reads TGTGCCAGCAGCTTGACGTTTGGGACAGATACGCAGTATTTT. Its protein product is CASSLTFGTDTQYF.

The chain joins TRBV6-1 to TRBJ2-7; D not resolved. V lost 3 bases, J lost 2 bases, and 5 bases lay in between. The germline V gene has CDR1 MNHNS and CDR2 SASEGT. CDR3 length: 12 residues. The chain's CDR3 is CASSDGPYEQYF. The CDR3 DNA is TGTGCCAGCAGTGATGGCCCCTACGAGCAGTACTTC.

This chain connects TRBV19 to TRBJ2-3; 13 nucleotides align to TRBD2. This CDR3 region has 16 residues. Germline-derived CDR1 and CDR2 are LNHDA and SQIVND (reference sequence). V trimming: 2 bases; J trimming: 5 bases; junction bases outside the gene matches: 4. The CDR3 is CASSIQGLAGRDTQYF. The CDR3 DNA reads TGTGCCAGTAGTATACAGGGACTAGCGGGAAGAGATACGCAGTATTTT.

The rearrangement links TRBV6-5 to TRBJ1-1; the D gene is possibly TRBD1 (5 bases). V was shortened by 5 bases and J by 7 bases, with 20 bases between the two germline ends. In germline, CDR1 is MNHEY, CDR2 SVGAGI. This CDR3 contains 15 residues. CDR3 in DNA: TGTGCCAGCAGTGTGGGGCTCGGCCTAAGGGTTGAAGCTTTCTTT. Its translation: CASSVGLGLRVEAFF.

This clone was seen a handful of times. This sample also contains other DNA sequences that code for the same CDR3. The chain couples TRBV6-4 to TRBJ2-1; 13 bases fit TRBD2. CDR3 length equals 15 residues. The V gene's germline CDR1 is MRHNA and CDR2 SNTAGT. V lost 2 bases and J lost 6; bases outside the gene matches: 1. CDR3 in DNA: TGTGCCAGCAGTGACACTAGCGGGGGGGCCAATGAGCAGTTCTTC. This translates into CASSDTSGGANEQFF.